This T cell receptor beta chain is from a study of CD8+CD57+ T cells in acquired aplastic anemia. It was patients with CD8+CD57+ cell expansion by flow cytometry who were chosen for sequencing. This clonotype was observed a few times. What it recognizes is unknown. Broader study findings: Patients and controls were not found to differ significantly in CD8+ Simpson's diversity.

The germline CDR1 and CDR2 sequences are DFQATT and SNEGSKA (reference sequence). This CDR3 is built from 15 residues. TCR beta VDJ and CDR3 profiles were obtained from a genomic DNA template. Using its own MiXCR run on the reads, TCRdb lists one record per CDR3 protein. The sample carries about 200,000 distinct CDR3 sequences, roughly two thirds recorded once. The sequencing input was sorted CD4+, CD8+, or CD8+CD57+ T cells (not recorded which) from PBMCs. This TCR came from a human donor with aplastic anemia. This rearrangement joins TRBV20-1 to TRBJ2-6; a possible D gene is TRBD2 (5 bases). The CDR3 protein is CSVERAIRGANVLTF. The CDR3 DNA reads as TGCAGCGTTGAGAGGGCGATTAGAGGGGCCAACGTCCTGACTTTC.